Sequencing of this T cell receptor (beta chain) was carried out in a study of T cell responses to AZD1222 COVID-19 vaccine. Study-wide results and limits: Donors, mostly white British, included more females; clonal diversity was possibly underestimated.

This CDR3 contains 17 residues. Germline V gene lookup returns CDR1 SGHTA and CDR2 FQGNSA. Trimming took 1 base from V and 4 from J; bases not matched to a gene: 6. Worth noting for this clone: The antigen is not known.

Sequenced by immunoSEQ multiplex PCR; TCRdb stores in-frame clones only, minus some. The sample shows around 110,000 clones, 85% to 95% of them seen only once. V is TRBV7-2 and J is TRBJ2-6; 8 bases line up with TRBD1. Material: peripheral blood, obtained 28 days after the second AZD1222 dose. The TCR comes from an adult who received the AZD1222 COVID-19 vaccine. CDR3 sequence: CASSLVADRAGANVLTF. The CDR3 bases are TGTGCCAGCAGCTTAGTGGCGGACAGGGCCGGGGCCAACGTCCTGACTTTC.